A single sample is the source of the 14 T cell receptor beta chains below, sequenced in a study of shared clonotypes between healthy human individuals. The table came from immunoSEQ multiplex PCR; TCRdb's copy has only in-frame clones and leaves some out. The sample shows fewer than 1.4 million clones, approximately 78% of them seen only once. Material for sequencing was memory CD4+ T cells from PBMCs. Stated subset: CD45RA-negative fraction. These receptors were obtained from a man younger than 30 in good health. Some clones in this sample may be carry-over from other donors' samples.

The J gene is TRBJ2-7, the V gene TRBV21-1; the D call in the table, TRBD1, was not verified against the DNA. TRBV21-1 is termed a pseudogene. The CDR3 spans 17 residues. The CDR3 DNA sequence: TGTGCCAGCAGTTTCTCAAGGGGTGCGGATGGGACCTACGAGCAGTACTTC. Encoded protein: CASSFSRGADGTYEQYF.

This clone was counted a single time. The V and J genes are TRBV5-1 and TRBJ2-7; D is unresolved. CDR1 and CDR2 (germline): SGHRS, YFSETQ. The CDR3 runs to 14 residues. Trimming removed 3 bases from V and 4 bases from J, with 14 bases in between. This CDR3 reads CASSYGREWYEQYF. CDR3 bases: TGCGCCAGCAGCTACGGAAGGGAATGGTACGAGCAGTACTTC.

The chain has TRBV27 and TRBJ1-2, with D perhaps matching TRBD1 (5 bases). CDR1 and CDR2 from the germline V gene are MNHEY and SMNVEV (reference sequence). CDR3 length: 14 residues. Trimming removed 6 bases at V and 3 bases at J, with 14 bases between. This chain's CDR3 is CASSPIEGYYGYTF. CDR3 DNA: TGTGCCAGCAGCCCCATCGAGGGGTACTATGGCTACACCTTC.

The chain uses TRBV9 and TRBJ1-1, with D maybe TRBD1 (5 bases). Trimming removed 4 bases at V and 1 base at J, with 11 bases between. The CDR3 sequence is 14 residues long. Per germline, CDR1 SGDLS and CDR2 YYNGEE. The CDR3 sequence: CASSPRDWNTEAFF. The CDR3 DNA follows: TGTGCCAGCAGCCCCCGGGACTGGAACACTGAAGCTTTCTTT.

The rearrangement joins TRBV29-1 to TRBJ1-5, with D possibly TRBD1 on 5 matching bases. Trimming removed 4 bases at V and 4 bases at J, with 11 bases between. CDR1 and CDR2 (germline): SQVTM, ANQGSEA. The CDR3 runs 13 residues. Here the CDR3 DNA reads TGCAGCGTTGCAGGGCAGCGGAATCAGCCCCAGCATTTT. Protein: CSVAGQRNQPQHF.

The V gene is TRBV28, the J gene TRBJ2-7; D is undetermined. The germline V gene has CDR1 MDHEN and CDR2 SYDVKM. The CDR3 runs 14 residues. V was pared by 0 bases and J by 1 base, with 7 bases between. The CDR3 spells CASSLWSASYEQYF. Written as DNA, the CDR3 is TGTGCCAGCAGTTTATGGTCAGCGTCCTACGAGCAGTACTTC.

This clone was recorded at least ten times. Other DNA sequences from this sample encode an identical CDR3 as well. The gene calls are TRBV10-3 and TRBJ2-2; the match to TRBD2 covers 7 bases. Losses at the gene ends were 5 bases for V and 6 bases for J; bases not matched to a gene: 12. The germline V gene encodes CDR1 ENHRY and CDR2 SYGVKD. CDR3 length: 16 amino acids. The CDR3 spells CAISPVRTSDSGELFF. CDR3 nucleotides: TGTGCCATCAGTCCAGTCCGGACTAGTGATTCCGGGGAGCTGTTTTTT.

The rearrangement joins TRBV18 to TRBJ2-1, with 9 bases matching TRBD2. The V and J ends lost 0 bases and 8 bases, in that order; junction bases with no gene match: 2. The CDR3 is 14 residues long. The germline CDR1 and CDR2 sequences are KGHSH and LQKENI. The CDR3 DNA sequence: TGTGCCAGCTCACCACCGGGACTAGCCTATGAGCAGTTCTTC. This sequence encodes CASSPPGLAYEQFF.

The chain recombines TRBV11-2 with TRBJ1-3; 10 bases line up with TRBD1. This CDR3 has 15 amino acids. V gave up 3 bases and J gave up 3 bases; unmatched junction bases: 2. From germline, CDR1 is SGHAT and CDR2 FQNNGV. The CDR3 sequence: CASSFRDRGGNTIYF. The CDR3, as DNA: TGTGCCAGCAGCTTCCGGGACAGGGGTGGAAACACCATATATTTT.

This rearrangement joins TRBV18 to TRBJ2-1; 9 nucleotides line up with TRBD2. Germline CDR1 KGHSH, CDR2 LQKENI. J lost 6 bases, V lost 1 base, and 7 bases had no gene match. The CDR3 extends over 16 amino acids. Written as DNA, the CDR3 is TGTGCCAGCTCACCACTAGCGGGAGTGTATTCCAATGAGCAGTTCTTC. Its translation: CASSPLAGVYSNEQFF.

The chain employs TRBV5-4 and TRBJ1-1; possible D gene TRBD1, 5 bases. The CDR3 runs 12 residues. Trimming removed 0 bases from V and 11 bases from J, with 11 bases in between. Germline V gives CDR1 SGHNT, CDR2 YYREEE (reference sequence). CDR3 DNA: TGTGCCAGCAGCTTGGATGGGGCCCACGCTTTCTTT. Translated: CASSLDGAHAFF. The full variable domain, completed using reference TRBV5-4 and TRBJ1-1, is ETGVTQSPTHLIKTRGQQVTLRCSSQSGHNTVSWYQQALGQGPQFIFQYYREEENGRGNFPPRFSGLQFPNYSSELNVNALELDDSALYLCASSLDGAHAFFGQGTRLTVV.

The rearrangement joins TRBV7-6 to TRBJ2-5, with D possibly TRBD2 on 6 matching bases. Germline V lookup: CDR1 SGHVS, CDR2 FNYEAQ. The CDR3 sequence is 15 residues long. The ends were cut back, 2 bases at V and 3 bases at J, with 13 bases in the middle. This CDR3 is CASSLRAGFEETQYF. The CDR3 DNA reads TGTGCCAGCAGCTTACGGGCGGGATTCGAAGAGACCCAGTACTTC.

The chain recombines TRBV18 with TRBJ2-2; D is perhaps TRBD2 (6 bases). The CDR3 is 15 residues long. Germline lookup yields CDR1 KGHSH and CDR2 LQKENI. V dropped 3 bases and J dropped 4 bases, with 12 bases sitting between them. DNA of the CDR3: TGTGCCAGCTCACCTTTAGCGGAACCCACCGGGGAGCTGTTTTTT. This sequence encodes CASSPLAEPTGELFF.

The chain uses TRBV5-1 and TRBJ2-6, with 8 positions matching TRBD1. V dropped 2 bases and J dropped 0; count of bases not matched to a gene: 7. The CDR3 length is 18 residues. Germline lookup yields CDR1 SGHRS and CDR2 YFSETQ. The CDR3 region is CASSFAGGPRSGANVLTF. In DNA, the CDR3 is TGCGCCAGCAGCTTTGCAGGGGGCCCTCGCTCTGGGGCCAACGTCCTGACTTTC.